This is a list of T cell receptor beta chains from one sample in a study of a mutant IDH1 vaccine in newly diagnosed glioma. TCRdb's copy holds only in-frame clones and misses some; the assay was immunoSEQ multiplex PCR. The sample carries some 87,000 clones, 80% recorded once. Sample: PBMCs, taken from a glioma patient treated with radiotherapy, temozolomide or both. All receptors derive from a man aged 35-49 years with glioma. Each CDR3 is given with its conserved first and last residue.

v_call	cdr3_aa
TRBV23-1	CASSQSGHRTIGGVDATNEKLFF
TRBV18	CASSPYARGPLGYTF
TRBV28	CASSPTGGLDTQYF
TRBV7-9	CASSSGLAGVNEQFF
TRBV11-2	CASSLGVSLIPTAQYF
TRBV5-1	CASSLAGGHGDTQYF
TRBV20-1	CSAYRVGTQYF
TRBV5-4	CASSLGGQSGTEAFF
TRBV7-2	CASSHRRSGDLYNEQFF
TRBV11-2	CASSPDRGGSPLHF
TRBV7-2	CASSLKGITYEQYF
TRBV28	CASSPLNGLRVNEKLFF
TRBV6-1	CASSEDAWQGETQYF
TRBV4-1	CASSQRGEAFF
TRBV10-3	CAISDLAGGPDTQYF
TRBV19	CASSTRLGEKLFF
TRBV18	CASSQLNTEAFF
TRBV5-5	CASSLGQGLTEAFF
TRBV7-8	CASSRPGGSLMAEAFF
TRBV6-6	CASSYPSGGRVETQYF
TRBV7-2	CASSLSFTGVVGQPQHF
TRBV7-7	CASSYLPGIDTGELFF
TRBV5-5	CASSLGQGGNQPQHF
TRBV11-2	CASRLARTNTEAFF
TRBV6-5	CASSYSGGQASYEQYF
TRBV6-4	CASSRQGENTGELFF
TRBV10-3	CAISESRQGDGYTF
TRBV9	CASSPRLGVPRYGYTF
TRBV18	CASSPGGSSYNSPLHF
TRBV10-3	CAISEQAGAEAFF
TRBV29-1	CSVAFRSSYEQYF
TRBV7-2	CASSLGVVVAGAGNTIYF
TRBV18	CASSPGTSGSNEQFF
TRBV9	CARGLAGSIYEQYF
TRBV7-9	CASSLNQGQPQHF
TRBV9	CASSVVPGEATEAFF
TRBV7-9	CASSSGGRGHYEQYF
TRBV7-6	CASSPYRGQQETQYF
TRBV28	CASSQSRGQADTQYF
TRBV5-5	CASSSYDSSNQPQHF
TRBV7-2	CASSLLRGNYGYTF
TRBV29-1	CSVVQSGREYEQYF
TRBV4-3	CASSQELGRGDTQYF
TRBV11-2	CASSLVGTGTGHYGYTF
TRBV6-5	CASRANYGYTF